The sequence of this T cell receptor (beta chain) was determined in a study of blood T cell repertoires in COVID-19 (TCRdb year 2020). Looking at the study overall: Samples from collaborators originated in the United States, Italy and Spain and spanned both the acute and convalescent phases of COVID-19. The prospective study material was composed of cDNA or gDNA derived from T cells, B-cell-depleted T cells, or PBMCs. Subjects who had been exposed to COVID-19, were actively infected with it, or had recovered from it provided the deeply sampled blood TCRbeta repertoires that made up the dataset. A freely available public database, intended as a resource for researchers studying the immune response to SARS-CoV-2, is where the repertoires were released. Samples were obtained from the ongoing ImmuneRACE study (first 160 participants) and from over 1,000 subjects provided by 6 global collaborators. The sample metadata nearly always contained a de-identified subject ID, COVID-19 status, age in years and sex. Where available, HLA class I and class II types were obtained from metadata supplied by the sample provider rather than from assay-based typing. Study-wide conclusions, independent of this receptor: The amount of clinical and demographic metadata varied by source and participant and was provided uncurated.

CDR1 and CDR2 are read off the germline V gene as SGHVS and FQNEAQ. V is pared back by 0 bases and J by 5 bases, with 8 bases lying between the germline termini. The CDR3 holds 14 amino acids from the cysteine to the phenylalanine. The entry retains the CDR3 DNA only, 42 bases that are in frame from base 1. Each collaborating institution followed its own protocols to collect whole blood in K2EDTA tubes. For TCRbeta analysis, collaborator samples were shipped as frozen whole blood, as isolated PBMCs, or as DNA extracted from either sample type. Concerning this clone: Its antigen remains unidentified. The input lacks base qualities; no much larger clone sits a single base away.

TCRbeta CDR3 regions were amplified from genomic DNA using the immunoSEQ Assay, a bias-controlled multiplex PCR. Per the source publication's procedure: The number of nucleated cells in each sample was estimated by amplification of reference gene primers within the assay. To quantify the absolute abundance of each unique TCRbeta CDR3 rearrangement, sequence reads were collapsed and filtered. Productive Simpson clonality was computed per sample as the square root of Simpson's diversity index over productive rearrangements. TCRdb's version of the immuneACCESS table is confined to in-frame rearrangements and falls short of the full clone set. An unresolved V gene accounts for under half of the shortfall where checked; the remainder is of unknown origin. V and J calls and clone size are as listed in that table; D and trimming were resolved from the DNA. Counted in this sample were roughly 150,000 clones; about 80% of them appeared once. The ten top clones hold around 8% of the sample.

Sequencing was carried out using peripheral blood. The chain links TRBV7-8 with TRBJ1-5, with TRBD1 as a weak D call on 5 bases. This clonotype was sampled from a human donor in a cohort sampled during active COVID-19. CDR3 sequence: CASSLAPGDQPQHF. The nucleotide sequence reads as follows: TGTGCCAGCAGCTTAGCGCCGGGGGATCAGCCCCAGCATTTT.